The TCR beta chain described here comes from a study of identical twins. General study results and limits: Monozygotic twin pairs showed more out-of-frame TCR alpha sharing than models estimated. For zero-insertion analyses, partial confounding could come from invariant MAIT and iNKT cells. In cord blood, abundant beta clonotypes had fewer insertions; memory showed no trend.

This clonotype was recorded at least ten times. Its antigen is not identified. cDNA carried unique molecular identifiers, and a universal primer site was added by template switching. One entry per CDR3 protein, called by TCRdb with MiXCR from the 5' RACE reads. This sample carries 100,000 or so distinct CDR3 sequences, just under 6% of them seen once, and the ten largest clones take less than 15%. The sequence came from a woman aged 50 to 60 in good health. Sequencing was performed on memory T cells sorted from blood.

In DNA form, the CDR3 reads TGCGCCAGCAGCTTGGCCTGGGGCGGGGTAGCTTTCTTT. The encoded protein is CASSLAWGGVAFF. The chain joins TRBV5-1 to TRBJ1-1; possible D gene TRBD1, 5 bases. Trimming took off 0 bases at V and 10 bases at J, with 13 bases between the two ends. The CDR3 runs 13 residues. Germline V gene lookup returns CDR1 SGHRS and CDR2 YFSETQ.